This T cell receptor (beta chain) was retrieved from a study of T cells in localized non-small cell lung cancer (dated by TCRdb to the early 2020s). As for the study more broadly: The study examined T cell repertoires in approximately 240 patients with early-stage NSCLC and compared tumors with uninvolved tumor-adjacent lungs. The cohort consisted of roughly 240 treatment-naive NSCLC patients whose localized lung tumors had been resected. NSCLC patients had a mean age of approximately 66 years, and approximately 140 were male and 85 to 110 female.

This clone has only a few counts. Its antigen specificity is not known. No much larger clone is present one base from it, and per-base qualities are unavailable. The research as a whole found: Longer overall survival was associated with higher blood T cell density, whereas shorter survival was associated with higher adjacent-lung clonality. Because the study design was exploratory, TCR variables were selected using unadjusted p-values without false-discovery rate correction. Because multi-region tumor sequencing was not performed, intratumor heterogeneity could not be ruled out. A median of 57 of the top 100 tumor clones turned up in the paired uninvolved adjacent lung, and 25 to 35 of those clones also ranked among the top 100 of that same adjacent lung. The highest T cell clonality was observed in uninvolved tumor-adjacent lung, where clonality exceeded that of tumor, suggesting that antigenic responses were more focused in uninvolved tumor-adjacent lung.

TCR beta CDR3 regions were sequenced from DNA using the immunoSEQ Assay. In the paper's pipeline: To compute T cell density, TCR beta template counts were normalized to usable DNA, which was estimated by amplifying housekeeping genes. The preseqR package was used to estimate richness by extrapolating to 400,000 templates for PBMC samples and to 120,000 templates for tissue samples. Clonality was calculated as one minus Pielou's evenness. Differential abundance testing on productive amino-acid clonotypes, with a minimum total count of 5 and an alpha of 0.1, was used to identify tissue-enriched TCRs. The Jaccard Index and the Morisita Overlap Index were used to quantify repertoire overlap between compartments. GLIPH clustered TCR beta CDR3s with public tetramer-defined viral CDR3s; viral motifs required at least three viral sequences plus V-gene enrichment. TCRdb provides this immuneACCESS table in a form limited to in-frame rearrangements. Some clones are lacking; in checked studies, under half of them reflect an unresolved V gene, and why the rest are absent is not known. V and J calls and clone size are given by that table; D and trimming were obtained from the DNA. The sample records around 6,400 clones, about 44% of which are singletons. Together, the top ten hold 3.5% to 4.5% of the sample.

The material sequenced was lymph node tissue, taken before any cancer treatment. The TCR originated in a man aged 35-75 years with stage I lung adenocarcinoma.

The CDR3 region reads CATSGTLGHEKLFF. Read as DNA, the sequence is TGTGCCACCAGCGGCACACTAGGTCATGAAAAACTGTTTTTT. This chain joins TRBV15 to TRBJ1-4; the D gene identity is not certain. The germline V gene (reference sequence) supplies CDR1 LNHNV and CDR2 YYDKDF. Spanning cysteine to phenylalanine, the CDR3 consists of 14 amino acids. Only the CDR3 portion is preserved as DNA: 42 bases, with reading frame beginning at the first base. The junction shows trimming of 5 bases on V and 6 bases on J, plus 13 bases between the germline ends.